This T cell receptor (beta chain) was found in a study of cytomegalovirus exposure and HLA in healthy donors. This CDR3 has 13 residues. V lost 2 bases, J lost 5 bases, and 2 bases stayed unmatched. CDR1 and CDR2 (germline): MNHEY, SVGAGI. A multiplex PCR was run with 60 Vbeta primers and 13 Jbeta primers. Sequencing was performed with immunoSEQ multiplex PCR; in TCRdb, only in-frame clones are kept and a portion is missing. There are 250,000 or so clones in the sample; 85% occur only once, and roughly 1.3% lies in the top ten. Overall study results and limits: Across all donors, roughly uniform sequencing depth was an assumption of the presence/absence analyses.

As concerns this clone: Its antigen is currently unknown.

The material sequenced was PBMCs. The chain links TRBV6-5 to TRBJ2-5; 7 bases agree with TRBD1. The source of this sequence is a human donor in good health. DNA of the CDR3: TGTGCCAGCAGTTACAGGGGGCGGGAGACCCAGTACTTC. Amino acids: CASSYRGRETQYF.